This T cell receptor beta chain came from a study of control samples from healthy donors and cancer patients. Method: immunoSEQ multiplex PCR; TCRdb's copy keeps in-frame clones and lacks some. This sample has 90,000 or so clones, with less than 90% found just once. The CDR3 runs 12 residues. The clonotype was recovered from a woman between 65 and 79 years old in good health. The sequenced sample consisted of blood. This chain joins TRBV21-1 and TRBJ2-5; TRBD2 is taken as the D call from the table, unchecked against the DNA. TRBV21-1 is a documented pseudogene. CDR3 sequence: CASSKAIVTQYF. CDR3 nucleotide sequence: TGTGCCAGCAGCAAAGCCATAGTTACCCAGTACTTC.